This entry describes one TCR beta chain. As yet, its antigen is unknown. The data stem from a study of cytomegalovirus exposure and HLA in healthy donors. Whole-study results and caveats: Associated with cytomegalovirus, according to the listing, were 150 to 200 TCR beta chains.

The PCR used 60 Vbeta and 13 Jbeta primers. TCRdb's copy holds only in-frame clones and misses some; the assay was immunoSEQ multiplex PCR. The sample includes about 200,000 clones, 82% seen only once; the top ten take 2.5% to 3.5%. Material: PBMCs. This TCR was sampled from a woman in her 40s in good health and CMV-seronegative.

The CDR3 protein is CASSPFRAGANVLTF. The DNA of the CDR3 is TGTGCCAGCTCACCATTCCGGGCTGGGGCCAACGTCCTGACTTTC. The chain uses TRBV18 and TRBJ2-6, with unresolved D. The germline V gene has CDR1 KGHSH and CDR2 LQKENI. CDR3 size: 15 residues. V gave up 2 bases and J gave up 2 bases, with 7 bases separating them. Based on the CDR3 plus reference TRBV18 and TRBJ2-6, the full variable domain is NAGVMQNPRHLVRRRGQEARLRCSPMKGHSHVYWYRQLPEEGLKFMVYLQKENIIDESGMPKERFSAEFPKEGPSILRIQQVVRGDSAAYFCASSPFRAGANVLTFGAGSRLTVL.